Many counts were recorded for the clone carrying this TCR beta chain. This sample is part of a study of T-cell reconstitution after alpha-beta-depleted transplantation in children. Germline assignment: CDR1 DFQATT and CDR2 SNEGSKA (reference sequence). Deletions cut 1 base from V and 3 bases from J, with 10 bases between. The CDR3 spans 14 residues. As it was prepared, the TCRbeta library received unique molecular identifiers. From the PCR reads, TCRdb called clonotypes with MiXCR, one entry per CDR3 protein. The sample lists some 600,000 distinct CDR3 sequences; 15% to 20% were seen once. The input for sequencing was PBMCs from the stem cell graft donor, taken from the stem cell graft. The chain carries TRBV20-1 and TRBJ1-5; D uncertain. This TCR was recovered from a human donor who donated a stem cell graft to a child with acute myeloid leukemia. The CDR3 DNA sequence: TGCAGTGCTAGAGGGCCGCTCTACAATCAGCCCCAGCATTTT. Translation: CSARGPLYNQPQHF.